The 24 T cell receptor beta chains reported below all come from one sample, sequenced in a study of shared clonotypes between healthy human individuals (dated by TCRdb to 2019 to 2021). Library generation was performed with the immunoSEQ multiplex PCR assay. Sourced from immuneACCESS, this table was stored by TCRdb with only in-frame sequences that have V and J called. A share of the clones is absent; for the studies checked, an unresolved V gene accounts for under half, and the remainder has no known explanation. This sample holds under 750,000 clones; around 70% were observed only once. More than 1.5% of the sample is taken by the ten largest. Source material: memory CD4+ T cells sorted from blood. This sample's cell subset or site label indicates: CD45RA-negative fraction. Every receptor here comes from a woman under 40 in good health.

As concerns this clone: A much larger clone differs from this one at a single base, so this may be a read error. Additional DNA sequences in this sample encode the identical CDR3. The chain employs TRBV20-1 and TRBJ2-5; D is tentatively TRBD1 or TRBD2 (6 bases each). Germline CDR1 and CDR2: DFQATT and SNEGSKA (reference sequence). V was pared by 3 bases and J by 5 bases, with 7 bases between. The CDR3 loop spans 11 amino acids. This chain's CDR3 is CSARGGETQYF. Here the CDR3 DNA reads TGCAGTGCTAGGGGGGGCGAGACCCAGTACTTC.

V is TRBV18 and J is TRBJ1-4; D remains unclear. CDR1 and CDR2 (germline): KGHSH, LQKENI. Between the trimmed V and J ends, which lost 1 base and 7 bases, there was a span of 10 bases. The CDR3 spans 14 residues. In DNA, the CDR3 is TGTGCCAGCTCACCACTACAGAATGCTGAAAAACTGTTTTTT. Amino acids: CASSPLQNAEKLFF. Full variable domain (missing parts from reference TRBV18 and TRBJ1-4): NAGVMQNPRHLVRRRGQEARLRCSPMKGHSHVYWYRQLPEEGLKFMVYLQKENIIDESGMPKERFSAEFPKEGPSILRIQQVVRGDSAAYFCASSPLQNAEKLFFGSGTQLSVL.

The rearrangement links TRBV5-4 to TRBJ2-7; 8 bases fit TRBD1. CDR3 length: 15 amino acids. The germline V gene encodes CDR1 SGHNT and CDR2 YYREEE (reference sequence). The junction had 5 bases not matched to a gene; V was cut back by 1 base and J by 2 bases. CDR3 sequence (DNA): TGTGCCAGCAGCTTGTCGGGACAGGCCGCCTACGAGCAGTACTTC. It codes for CASSLSGQAAYEQYF.

This clone was seen a single time. The chain carries TRBV11-2 and TRBJ2-7; perhaps TRBD2 as D (6 bases). Looked up from germline, CDR1 is SGHAT and CDR2 is FQNNGV. Deletions cut 1 base from V and 4 bases from J, with 11 bases between. This CDR3 contains 14 residues. The CDR3 spells CASSLAEGPYEQYF. DNA of the CDR3: TGTGCCAGCAGCTTAGCGGAGGGCCCGTACGAGCAGTACTTC.

This clone came up once. The chain has TRBV5-1 and TRBJ1-2; 7 nucleotides match TRBD1. V shed 3 bases and J 7 bases; nucleotides not matched to a gene: 21. CDR1 is SGHRS, CDR2 YFSETQ, per germline. This CDR3 is 18 amino acids long. The CDR3 protein is CASSSDGGGARMSGGYTF. For the CDR3, the DNA is TGCGCCAGCAGCTCCGATGGAGGGGGCGCACGAATGTCGGGTGGCTACACCTTC. The variable domain in full, with the rest retrieved from reference TRBV5-1 and TRBJ1-2, is KAGVTQTPRYLIKTRGQQVTLSCSPISGHRSVSWYQQTPGQGLQFLFEYFSETQRNKGNFPGRFSGRQFSNSRSEMNVSTLELGDSALYLCASSSDGGGARMSGGYTFGSGTRLTVV.

V gene TRBV19 combines with J gene TRBJ2-7; D remains unclear. This CDR3 comprises 14 residues. V lost 4 bases and J lost 9, with 19 bases in between. Germline V lookup: CDR1 LNHDA, CDR2 SQIVND (reference sequence). The CDR3 is CASSTSLRSRGQYF. CDR3 in DNA: TGTGCCAGTAGTACTTCCCTACGGTCCCGAGGGCAGTACTTC.

The J gene is TRBJ2-7, the V gene TRBV29-1; maybe TRBD2 (6 bases). This CDR3 has 15 amino acids. The germline V gene encodes CDR1 SQVTM and CDR2 ANQGSEA. This CDR3 reads CASALKKNGAGEQYF. The CDR3 bases are TGCGCTAGCGCCCTCAAGAAAAACGGGGCGGGGGAGCAGTACTTC.

The chain is built from TRBV2 and TRBJ2-1; weak D call: TRBD1 (5 bases). CDR3 size: 14 residues. The ends were cut back, 5 bases at V and 4 bases at J, with 12 bases in the middle. Germline CDR1 SNHLY, CDR2 FYNNEI. CDR3 nucleotide sequence: TGTGCCAGCAGTTGGCAGGGCGTGTACAATGAGCAGTTCTTC. Encoded protein: CASSWQGVYNEQFF.

This clone was seen only once. The chain uses TRBV7-9 and TRBJ1-1; no firm D call. This CDR3 has 12 amino acids. CDR1 SEHNR and CDR2 FQNEAQ come from the germline V gene (reference sequence). Trimming removed 4 bases from V and 6 bases from J, with 9 bases in between. Here the CDR3 DNA reads TGTGCCAGCAGCTCTTTCCCCGCTGAAGCTTTCTTT. The encoded protein is CASSSFPAEAFF.

The chain is built from TRBV5-1 and TRBJ1-5; D gene uncertain. CDR3 size: 14 residues. Trimming removed 0 bases from V and 6 bases from J, with 10 bases in between. Per germline, CDR1 SGHRS and CDR2 YFSETQ. The CDR3 protein is CASSLGELGQPQHF. CDR3 sequence (DNA): TGCGCCAGCAGCTTGGGGGAGCTCGGTCAGCCCCAGCATTTT.

This rearrangement joins TRBV6-1 to TRBJ1-5; TRBD1 might be the D (5 bases). Between the trimmed V and J ends, which lost 6 bases and 8 bases, there was a span of 17 bases. The germline gives CDR1 MNHNS, CDR2 SASEGT. This CDR3 spans 14 amino acids. The CDR3 is CASSANGGREPQHF. The CDR3 bases are TGTGCCAGCAGCGCTAACGGGGGTCGAGAGCCCCAGCATTTT.

This clone has a handful of counts. This chain joins TRBV4-1 and TRBJ1-1, with D uncertain. V lost 0 bases and J lost 1, with 9 bases in between. This CDR3 is built from 15 residues. From germline, CDR1 is MGHRA and CDR2 YSYEKL. The CDR3 region has the DNA TGCGCCAGCAGCCAAGACGTACTGACGAACACTGAAGCTTTCTTT. This codes for CASSQDVLTNTEAFF.

In this sample, this clone turned up a few times. CDR3 region: CASIRGQSFGDEFGYTF. The CDR3 nucleotides are TGTGCCAGCATCAGAGGACAGTCTTTCGGGGATGAGTTTGGCTACACCTTC. V is TRBV7-9 and J is TRBJ1-2; D is possibly TRBD1 (6 bases). With 7 bases removed from V and 7 bases from J, the gap between germline ends came to 28 bases. There are 17 residues in the CDR3. Looked up from germline, CDR1 is SEHNR and CDR2 is FQNEAQ (reference sequence).

The chain couples TRBV7-9 to TRBJ1-2; 9 bases map to TRBD1. After removal of 2 bases from V and 7 bases from J, the junction contained 11 bases not matched to a gene. CDR1 and CDR2 (germline): SEHNR, FQNEAQ (reference sequence). The CDR3 runs 16 residues. The CDR3 region is CASSLKKQGAGSGYTF. In nucleotides, the CDR3 is TGTGCCAGCAGCTTAAAAAAACAGGGGGCTGGGAGTGGCTACACCTTC.

The chain recombines TRBV19 with TRBJ2-7, with 12 bases aligning to TRBD2. The J segment lost 7 bases and the V segment lost 4 bases, leaving 11 bases of the junction unmatched. Germline-derived CDR1 and CDR2 are LNHDA and SQIVND (reference sequence). This CDR3 is built from 16 residues. CDR3 sequence (DNA): TGTGCCAGTAGTAAACACGCGACTAGCGGGAGAGGTGAGCAGTACTTC. Amino acid sequence: CASSKHATSGRGEQYF.

Notes on this clone: Additional DNA sequences in this sample encode the identical CDR3. This rearrangement joins TRBV11-3 to TRBJ2-1, with 8 nucleotides matching TRBD2. CDR3 length: 15 residues. Trimming cost V 4 bases and J 4 bases; bases outside gene matches: 6. Germline values: CDR1 SGHNT, CDR2 YENEEA. The CDR3 DNA sequence: TGTGCCAGCAGCTCCGGACTAGCAGATTACAATGAGCAGTTCTTC. It codes for CASSSGLADYNEQFF.

In its sample, this clone was seen a few times. The chain has TRBV28 and TRBJ2-2; D is unclear. Germline V gene sequence: CDR1 MDHEN, CDR2 SYDVKM. CDR3 length: 12 amino acids. With 8 bases removed from V and 5 bases from J, the gap between germline ends came to 9 bases. CDR3 protein: CASARWTGELFF. The CDR3 region has the DNA TGTGCCAGCGCTAGATGGACCGGGGAGCTGTTTTTT.

Concerning this clone itself: Other DNA variants within this sample encode the same CDR3. The chain couples TRBV6-5 to TRBJ2-6; unclear D gene. CDR3 length: 15 amino acids. Deletions cut 4 bases from V and 0 bases from J, with 7 bases between. Germline lookup yields CDR1 MNHEY and CDR2 SVGAGI. The chain's CDR3 is CASSSLYSGANVLTF. CDR3 nucleotide sequence: TGTGCCAGCAGTTCCCTGTACTCTGGGGCCAACGTCCTGACTTTC.

This clone was observed a few times. The chain joins TRBV10-1 to TRBJ2-7, with TRBD2 as a possible D gene (7 bases). The V end was cut by 8 bases, the J end by 3 bases, with 14 bases between. This CDR3 region has 13 residues. Germline-derived CDR1 and CDR2 are WNHNN and SYGVQD (reference sequence). This CDR3 reads CASSKGGGYEQYF. CDR3 bases: TGCGCCAGCTCCAAAGGGGGGGGCTACGAGCAGTACTTC.

This clone came up many times. This chain links TRBV7-8 with TRBJ2-1; D is undetermined. The CDR3 is made up of 15 amino acids. Germline V gene data show CDR1 as SGHVS and CDR2 as FQNEAQ. Trimming left V 3 bases short and J 4 bases short, with 13 bases between. The CDR3 DNA is TGTGCCAGCAGCTTCAACCTCCCAGAGTACAATGAGCAGTTCTTC. Residues: CASSFNLPEYNEQFF.

This clone was picked up a small number of times. The rearrangement uses TRBV18 and TRBJ2-1, with 12 positions matching TRBD2. CDR1 is KGHSH and CDR2 is LQKENI in the germline V gene. The CDR3 spans 16 residues. V lost 3 bases, J lost 8 bases, and 8 bases stayed unmatched. The CDR3 DNA sequence: TGTGCCAGCTCACCGTTTTCTAGCGGGAGGGAAGATGAGCAGTTCTTC. Translated, it gives CASSPFSSGREDEQFF.

The chain is built from TRBV9 and TRBJ2-5; no clear D gene. There are 14 residues in the CDR3. The V end lost 0 bases, the J end lost 3 bases, and 9 bases lay between the germline ends. Germline V gene sequence: CDR1 SGDLS, CDR2 YYNGEE. CDR3 sequence (DNA): TGTGCCAGCAGCGTAGGCCCGTTGAAAGAGACCCAGTACTTC. It is translated as CASSVGPLKETQYF.

The chain is built from TRBV4-1 and TRBJ1-1, with D uncertain. CDR3 length: 15 residues. CDR1 is MGHRA, CDR2 YSYEKL, per germline. V lost 1 base and J lost 0, with 9 bases in between. The CDR3 nucleotides are TGCGCCAGCAGCCAAGTGATCGGACTGAACACTGAAGCTTTCTTT. Protein product: CASSQVIGLNTEAFF.

CDR3 coding DNA: TGTGCCAGCAGTTTAATGGGGTTATCCTCCCTTGGGGCCAACGTCCTGACTTTC. Its protein product is CASSLMGLSSLGANVLTF. V usage is TRBV28 and J usage is TRBJ2-6; D call uncertain. The V gene's germline CDR1 is MDHEN and CDR2 SYDVKM. The CDR3 extends over 18 amino acids. Trimming removed 2 bases from V and 3 bases from J, with 17 bases in between.